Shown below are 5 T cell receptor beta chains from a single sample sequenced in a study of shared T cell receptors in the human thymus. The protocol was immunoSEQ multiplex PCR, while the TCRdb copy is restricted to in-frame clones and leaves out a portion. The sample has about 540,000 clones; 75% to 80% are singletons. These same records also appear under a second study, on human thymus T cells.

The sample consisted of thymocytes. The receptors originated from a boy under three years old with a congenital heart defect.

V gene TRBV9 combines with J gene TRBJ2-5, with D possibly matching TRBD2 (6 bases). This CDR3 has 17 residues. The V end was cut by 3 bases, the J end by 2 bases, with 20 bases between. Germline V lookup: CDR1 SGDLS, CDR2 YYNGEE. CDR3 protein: CASSGIKTGDGQETQYF. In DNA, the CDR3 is TGTGCCAGCAGCGGGATAAAAACGGGAGATGGACAAGAGACCCAGTACTTC.

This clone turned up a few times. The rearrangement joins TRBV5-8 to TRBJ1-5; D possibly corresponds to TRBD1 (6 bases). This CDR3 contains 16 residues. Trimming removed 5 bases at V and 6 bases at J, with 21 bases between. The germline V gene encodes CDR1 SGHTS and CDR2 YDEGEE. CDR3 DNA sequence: TGTGCCAGCAGATGGGGGGGGCCCCTCTATGGTCAGCCCCAGCATTTT. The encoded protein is CASRWGGPLYGQPQHF.

This chain's CDR3 is CASSPIGADKSSYNEQFF. CDR3 in DNA: TGCGCCAGCAGCCCAATTGGGGCGGACAAGAGCTCCTACAATGAGCAGTTCTTC. V and J are TRBV4-3 and TRBJ2-1; tentatively, D is TRBD1 (5 bases). This CDR3 has 18 amino acids. Per germline, CDR1 LGHNA and CDR2 YSLEER. The V gene lost 4 bases and the J gene lost 0 bases, with 19 bases spanning the gap.

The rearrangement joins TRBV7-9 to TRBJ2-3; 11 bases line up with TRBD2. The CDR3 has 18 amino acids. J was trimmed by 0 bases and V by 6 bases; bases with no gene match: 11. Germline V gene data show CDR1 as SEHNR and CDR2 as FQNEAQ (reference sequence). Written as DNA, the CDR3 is TGTGCCAGCAGGGGCGTAGCGGGAGGGCCCCCGAGCACAGATACGCAGTATTTT. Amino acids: CASRGVAGGPPSTDTQYF.

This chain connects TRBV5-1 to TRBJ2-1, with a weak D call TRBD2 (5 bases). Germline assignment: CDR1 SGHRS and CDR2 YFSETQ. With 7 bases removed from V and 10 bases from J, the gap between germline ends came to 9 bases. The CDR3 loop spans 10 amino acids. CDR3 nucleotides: TGCGCCAGCCCCCGGGGAGAGCAGTTCTTC. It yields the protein CASPRGEQFF. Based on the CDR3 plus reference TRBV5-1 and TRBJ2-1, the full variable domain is KAGVTQTPRYLIKTRGQQVTLSCSPISGHRSVSWYQQTPGQGLQFLFEYFSETQRNKGNFPGRFSGRQFSNSRSEMNVSTLELGDSALYLCASPRGEQFFGPGTRLTVL.